These T cell receptor beta chains were read from a single sample in a study of PD-1 blockade in classical Hodgkin lymphoma. This table comes from immunoSEQ multiplex PCR, and its TCRdb copy is limited to in-frame clones, with some not included. The table records roughly 7,000 clones, around 78% of them present only once. The source material was peripheral blood mononuclear cells (PBMCs), sampled before the second cycle of nivolumab. The source is a human donor with classical Hodgkin lymphoma. The CDR3 runs from the conserved cysteine through the conserved F or W. Each record gives: D gene, CDR3 length, V gene, J gene, CDR3 DNA, CDR3 protein. A D gene is named only where the DNA matches it firmly.

>TRBD1|16|TRBV11-1|TRBJ1-1
TGTGCCAGCAGCTTAGCGAGGGCCAGGGGGTCCACTGAAGCTTTCTTT
CASSLARARGSTEAFF
>.|13|TRBV7-2|TRBJ1-5
TGTGCCAGCAGCTTAAGACGAGGACAGCCCCAGCATTTT
CASSLRRGQPQHF
>TRBD2|15|TRBV5-4|TRBJ2-3
TGTGCCAGCAGCGAGGGACTAGCGATTACAGATACGCAGTATTTT
CASSEGLAITDTQYF
>TRBD2|16|TRBV12-5|TRBJ2-7
TGTGCTAGTGGTTTGCCGCGGGGACTAGGTTCAAACGAGCAGTACTTC
CASGLPRGLGSNEQYF
>TRBD2|14|TRBV18|TRBJ2-7
TGTGCCAGCTCACCCGGCGGAGCGGGAGCCGAGCAGTACTTC
CASSPGGAGAEQYF
>TRBD1|15|TRBV7-6|TRBJ1-6
TGTGCCAGCAGCGCCACCGGGACAGGAAATTCACCCCTCCACTTT
CASSATGTGNSPLHF
>.|13|TRBV19|TRBJ1-1
TGTGCCAGTATTCGTCAGGGTAACACTGAAGCTTTCTTT
CASIRQGNTEAFF
>TRBD2|17|TRBV7-2|TRBJ2-5
TGTGCCAGCAGCCAGGAACTAGCGGGAGGGGAAGCAGAGACCCAGTACTTC
CASSQELAGGEAETQYF
>.|13|TRBV4-3|TRBJ1-2
TGCGCCAGCAGCCATTTGGGGGGCGGGGGCTACACCTTC
CASSHLGGGGYTF
>.|13|TRBV5-5|TRBJ1-6
TGTGCCAGCAGCTTGACGGAAAATTCACCCCTCCACTTT
CASSLTENSPLHF
>.|13|TRBV7-7|TRBJ2-5
TGTGCTAGCGGACCCGACGGGGCTGAGACCCAGTACTTC
CASGPDGAETQYF
>.|16|TRBV5-8|TRBJ2-7
TGTGCCAGCAGCTTGTACGGGCAGGCAAGCTCCTACGAGCAGTACTTC
CASSLYGQASSYEQYF